These T cell receptor beta chains were read from a single sample in a study of cytomegalovirus exposure and HLA in healthy donors. This table comes from immunoSEQ multiplex PCR, and its TCRdb copy is limited to in-frame clones, with some not included. The sample yields about 69,000 clones, 60% to 75% seen once. The sample was PBMCs. Receptor source: an older woman in good health and CMV-seropositive. The CDR3 runs from the conserved cysteine through the conserved F or W. The D gene is left open where the match is weak. Clone size is not always given. Where it is, it says once, few, many or a class for expanded clones.

d_gene: TRBD1
j_gene: TRBJ2-3
abundance: .
v_gene: TRBV7-2
CDR3nt: TGTGCCAGCAGCTTAGACAGGGGAAGAGATACGCAGTATTTT
CDR3aa: CASSLDRGRDTQYF

d_gene: TRBD1
j_gene: TRBJ1-1
abundance: once
v_gene: TRBV19
CDR3nt: TGTGCCAGTAGCCTCGACAGGGCGGGTCGCACTGAAGCTTTCTTT
CDR3aa: CASSLDRAGRTEAFF

d_gene: TRBD1
j_gene: TRBJ2-4
abundance: .
v_gene: TRBV7-9
CDR3nt: TGTGCCAGCAGCCGGCAGGGGGTAGCCAAAAACATTCAGTACTTC
CDR3aa: CASSRQGVAKNIQYF

d_gene: .
j_gene: TRBJ1-1
abundance: few
v_gene: TRBV7-9
CDR3nt: TGTGCCAGGATCGGGGGTGCAGGGTGGTACACTGAAGCTTTCTTT
CDR3aa: CARIGGAGWYTEAFF

d_gene: .
j_gene: TRBJ1-2
abundance: .
v_gene: TRBV2
CDR3nt: TGTGCCAGCCGGGGTTACACCTTC
CDR3aa: CASRGYTF

d_gene: .
j_gene: TRBJ2-5
abundance: .
v_gene: TRBV5-1
CDR3nt: TGCGCCAGCAGCCCGCAGGGGACGGAGACCCAGTACTTC
CDR3aa: CASSPQGTETQYF

d_gene: .
j_gene: TRBJ1-1
abundance: few
v_gene: TRBV6-6
CDR3nt: TGTGCCAGCAACCTAGGTCCGGGTGAAGCTTTCTTT
CDR3aa: CASNLGPGEAFF

d_gene: .
j_gene: TRBJ1-5
abundance: .
v_gene: TRBV6-1
CDR3nt: TGTGCCAGCAGTGAAAGGTTGGACAGTAGCAATCAGCCCCAGCATTTT
CDR3aa: CASSERLDSSNQPQHF

d_gene: .
j_gene: TRBJ1-2
abundance: .
v_gene: TRBV2
CDR3nt: TGTGCCAGCAGTGAAGCTGGCTCGGGAGCCTACACCTTC
CDR3aa: CASSEAGSGAYTF

d_gene: TRBD2
j_gene: TRBJ2-3
abundance: .
v_gene: TRBV5-1
CDR3nt: TGCGCCAGCAGCTTGTCGGGACTAGCGGGGGGGAGCACAGATACGCAGTATTTT
CDR3aa: CASSLSGLAGGSTDTQYF

d_gene: TRBD1
j_gene: TRBJ1-2
abundance: .
v_gene: TRBV2
CDR3nt: TGTGCCAGCAGTGTATGGTCGGGACAGCTTAACTATGGCTACACCTTC
CDR3aa: CASSVWSGQLNYGYTF

d_gene: TRBD1
j_gene: TRBJ2-7
abundance: .
v_gene: TRBV6-1
CDR3nt: TGTGCCAGCAGTCCGCGGGACAGGGGATCCTACGAGCAGTACTTC
CDR3aa: CASSPRDRGSYEQYF

d_gene: .
j_gene: TRBJ1-2
abundance: .
v_gene: TRBV6-1
CDR3nt: TGTGCCAGCAGTGAATACCCTGCGGGGCAGAGTAACTATGGCTACACCTTC
CDR3aa: CASSEYPAGQSNYGYTF

d_gene: .
j_gene: TRBJ2-7
abundance: .
v_gene: TRBV6-5
CDR3nt: TGTGCCAGCAGTCCCGGACAGCCCTACGAGCAGTACTTC
CDR3aa: CASSPGQPYEQYF

d_gene: .
j_gene: TRBJ1-5
abundance: .
v_gene: TRBV23-1
CDR3nt: TGCGCCAGCAGTCAATTTGGGCAGTTGGTAGGCAATCAGCCCCAGCATTTT
CDR3aa: CASSQFGQLVGNQPQHF

d_gene: .
j_gene: TRBJ1-1
abundance: .
v_gene: TRBV5-4
CDR3nt: TGTGCCAGCAGCTTGGTGGCAGGCATGAACACTGAAGCTTTCTTT
CDR3aa: CASSLVAGMNTEAFF